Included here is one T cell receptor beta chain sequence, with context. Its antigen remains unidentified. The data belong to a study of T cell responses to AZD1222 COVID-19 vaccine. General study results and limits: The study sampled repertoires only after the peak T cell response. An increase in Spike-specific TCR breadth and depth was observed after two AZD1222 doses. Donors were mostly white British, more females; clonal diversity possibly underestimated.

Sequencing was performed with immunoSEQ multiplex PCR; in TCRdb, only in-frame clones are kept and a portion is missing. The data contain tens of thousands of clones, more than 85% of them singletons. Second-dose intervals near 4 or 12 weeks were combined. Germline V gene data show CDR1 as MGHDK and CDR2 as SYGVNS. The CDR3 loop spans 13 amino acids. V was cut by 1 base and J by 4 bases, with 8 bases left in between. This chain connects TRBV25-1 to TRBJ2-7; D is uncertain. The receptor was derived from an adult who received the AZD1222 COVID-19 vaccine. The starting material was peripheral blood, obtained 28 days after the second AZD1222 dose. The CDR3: CASSEFNAYEQYF. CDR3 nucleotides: TGTGCCAGCAGTGAATTCAACGCTTACGAGCAGTACTTC.